Ten or more counts support the clone carrying this T cell receptor (beta chain). As yet, its antigen is unknown. The sample originates from a study of identical twins. Template switching introduced a universal primer site, and the cDNA bore unique molecular identifiers. Via MiXCR, TCRdb re-called the 5' RACE reads, giving one row per CDR3 protein. Of 690,000 or so distinct CDR3 sequences detected, around 8.6% appear once; the ten largest clones hold 0.85% to 1%. Trimming cost V 6 bases and J 0 bases, with 11 bases left between them. CDR3 length: 15 residues. General study findings and limits: The more abundant beta clonotypes in cord blood had fewer insertions, and memory repertoires did not show this.

All donors were healthy Caucasians. These data also formed part of another study, on yellow fever vaccine responses in identical twins.

This TCR came from a woman between 18 and 29 years old in good health. The sequenced material came from PBMCs. The gene calls are TRBV12-3 or TRBV12-4 and TRBJ2-2; D unresolved. This CDR3 reads CASRATTTNTGELFF. The CDR3 DNA follows: TGTGCCAGCAGAGCTACTACGACGAACACCGGGGAGCTGTTTTTT.